These T cell receptor beta chains were read from a single sample in a study of T cells in Graves' hyperthyroidism and ophthalmopathy. TCRdb called the multiplex PCR reads again in MiXCR, with one record for every CDR3 protein. Altogether under 350,000 distinct CDR3 sequences are present, less than 30% being singletons, with the ten largest covering approximately 25%. Sequenced input: blood. The origin of the receptors is a man aged 35-49 years with Graves' hyperthyroidism that later progressed to Graves' ophthalmopathy. Both conserved end residues are part of each CDR3.

v_gene: TRBV11-2
CDR3aa: CASSLSGRGEAFF

v_gene: TRBV15
CDR3aa: CATSRAGATTEAFF

v_gene: TRBV28
CDR3aa: CASSPRLLRELLKKTQYF

v_gene: TRBV6-4
CDR3aa: CASMTGTGGRMNTEAFF

v_gene: TRBV5-1
CDR3aa: CASSLDISNTGELFF

v_gene: TRBV12-3/TRBV12-4
CDR3aa: CASSTRLGAPDTIYF

v_gene: TRBV28
CDR3aa: CASSFLAGVEEQYF

v_gene: TRBV12-3/TRBV12-4
CDR3aa: CASSLSRVHGYTF

v_gene: TRBV20-1
CDR3aa: CSASTGTGFEQYF

v_gene: TRBV6-5
CDR3aa: CASSYRQDYEQYF

v_gene: TRBV6-5
CDR3aa: CASSYSLGQGNYGYTF

v_gene: TRBV28
CDR3aa: CASRSGTKNIQYF

v_gene: TRBV5-6
CDR3aa: CASSLDSEAFF

v_gene: TRBV27
CDR3aa: CASSTGSREQYF

v_gene: TRBV2
CDR3aa: CASSISGMKTGANVLTF

v_gene: TRBV4-1
CDR3aa: CASSQEAGIAGELFF

v_gene: TRBV11-2
CDR3aa: CASSTWDGKREQYF

v_gene: TRBV2
CDR3aa: CASSATGLAGGEQYF

v_gene: TRBV29-1
CDR3aa: CSAKGMTSPRETQYF

v_gene: TRBV12-3/TRBV12-4
CDR3aa: CASRSARVSSYNSPLHF

v_gene: TRBV6-5
CDR3aa: CASSYGELAGGFSETQYF